This T cell receptor beta chain was documented in a study of T cells in Graves' hyperthyroidism and ophthalmopathy. What was amplified from RNA transcripts were TCR beta CDR3 regions. Primed by the HTBI set, a first-round RT-PCR was run on the TCR CDR3. In TCRdb, the multiplex PCR reads were re-called with MiXCR into one record per CDR3 protein. The sample lists around 600,000 distinct CDR3 sequences, about a sixth occurring once. Across 18 months, stable Graves' hyperthyroidism was marked by no progression to ophthalmopathy. The germline CDR1 and CDR2 sequences are SNHLY and FYNNEI. The V end was cut by 5 bases, the J end by 4 bases, with 19 bases between. The CDR3 length is 16 residues. As concerns this clonotype: Its antigen is not identified.

Study-level points and caveats: In blood, most of the thyroid clonotypes expanded above 0.001 were also present. The model identified upcoming ophthalmopathy a median approximately six months ahead of onset.

The source material was blood. The TCR sequence derives from a woman aged 25 to 45 with Graves' hyperthyroidism. This rearrangement joins TRBV2 to TRBJ2-3; weak D call: TRBD1 (5 bases). Here the CDR3 reads CASSYLATAFADTQYF. The CDR3 nucleotides read TGTGCCAGCAGTTACCTCGCGACAGCCTTCGCAGATACGCAGTATTTT.